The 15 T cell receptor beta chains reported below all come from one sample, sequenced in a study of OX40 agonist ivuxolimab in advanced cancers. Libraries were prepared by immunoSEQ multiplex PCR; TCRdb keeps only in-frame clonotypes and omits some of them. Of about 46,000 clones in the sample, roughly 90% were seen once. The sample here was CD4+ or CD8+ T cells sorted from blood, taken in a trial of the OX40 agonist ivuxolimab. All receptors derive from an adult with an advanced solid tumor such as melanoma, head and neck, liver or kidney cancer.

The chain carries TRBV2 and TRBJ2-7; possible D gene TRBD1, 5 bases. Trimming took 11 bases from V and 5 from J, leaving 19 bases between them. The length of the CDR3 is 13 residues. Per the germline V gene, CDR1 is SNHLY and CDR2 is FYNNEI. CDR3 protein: CALRFDRGHEQYV. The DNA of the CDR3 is TGTGCCCTTAGGTTCGACAGAGGCCACGAGCAGTACGTC.

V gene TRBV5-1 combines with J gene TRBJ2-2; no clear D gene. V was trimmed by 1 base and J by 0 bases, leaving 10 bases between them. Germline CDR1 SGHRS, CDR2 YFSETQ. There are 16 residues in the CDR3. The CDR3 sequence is CASSLFRAPNTGELFF. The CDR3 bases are TGCGCCAGCAGCTTGTTTAGGGCCCCGAACACCGGGGAGCTGTTTTTT.

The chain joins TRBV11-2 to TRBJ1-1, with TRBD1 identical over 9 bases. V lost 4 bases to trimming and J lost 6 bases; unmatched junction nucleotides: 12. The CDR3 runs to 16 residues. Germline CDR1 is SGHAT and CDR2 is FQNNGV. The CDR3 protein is CASSSGPGTGLPEAFF. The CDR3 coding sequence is TGTGCCAGCAGCTCCGGTCCCGGGACAGGGTTGCCTGAAGCTTTCTTT. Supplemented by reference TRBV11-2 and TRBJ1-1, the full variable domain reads EAGVAQSPRYKIIEKRQSVAFWCNPISGHATLYWYQQILGQGPKLLIQFQNNGVVDDSQLPKDRFSAERLKGVDSTLKIQPAKLEDSAVYLCASSSGPGTGLPEAFFGQGTRLTVV.

This CDR3 is CASSEYGTVNTEAFF. The CDR3 DNA reads TGTGCCAGCAGTGAATACGGGACGGTGAACACTGAAGCTTTCTTT. V gene TRBV25-1 combines with J gene TRBJ1-1; D is perhaps TRBD1 (5 bases). The germline V and J ends were trimmed by 0 bases and 0 bases, with 8 bases remaining between them. CDR1 and CDR2 (germline): MGHDK, SYGVNS. The CDR3 covers 15 residues.

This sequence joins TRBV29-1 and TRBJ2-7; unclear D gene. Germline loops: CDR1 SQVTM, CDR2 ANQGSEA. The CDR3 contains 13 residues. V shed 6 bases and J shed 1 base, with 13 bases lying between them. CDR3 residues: CSVLRGESYEQYF. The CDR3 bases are TGCAGCGTCTTACGCGGTGAGTCCTACGAGCAGTACTTC.

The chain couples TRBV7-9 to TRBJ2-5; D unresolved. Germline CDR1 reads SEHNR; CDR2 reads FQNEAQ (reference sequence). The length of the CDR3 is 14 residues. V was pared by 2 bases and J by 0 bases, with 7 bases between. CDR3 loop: CASSLSEDQETQYF. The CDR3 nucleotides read TGTGCCAGCAGCTTATCGGAAGACCAAGAGACCCAGTACTTC.

Here the CDR3 reads CASSRTEGDIQYF. The CDR3 nucleotides read TGTGCCAGCAGTCGGACAGAAGGAGACATTCAGTACTTC. This chain joins TRBV28 and TRBJ2-4, with D possibly TRBD1 on 6 matching bases. This CDR3 has 13 amino acids. The germline V gene has CDR1 MDHEN and CDR2 SYDVKM. V was trimmed by 5 bases and J by 8 bases, leaving 13 bases between them.

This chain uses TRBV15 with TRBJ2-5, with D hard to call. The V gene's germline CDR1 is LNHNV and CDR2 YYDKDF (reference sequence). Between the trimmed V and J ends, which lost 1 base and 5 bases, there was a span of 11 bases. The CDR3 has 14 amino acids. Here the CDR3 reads CATSRVRLSETQYF. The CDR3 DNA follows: TGTGCCACCAGCAGAGTGCGGCTTTCTGAGACCCAGTACTTC.

The CDR3: CASGRFGQQQETQYF. In DNA, the CDR3 is TGTGCCAGCGGCAGGTTTGGACAGCAACAAGAGACCCAGTACTTC. The rearrangement joins TRBV21-1 to TRBJ2-5; TRBD1 is the table's D call, not checked against the DNA. TRBV21-1 is noted as a pseudogene. CDR3 length: 15 amino acids.

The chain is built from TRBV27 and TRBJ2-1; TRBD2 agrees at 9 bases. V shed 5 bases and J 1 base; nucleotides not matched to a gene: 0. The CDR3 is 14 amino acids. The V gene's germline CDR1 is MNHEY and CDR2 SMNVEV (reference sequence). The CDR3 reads CASSAGGSYNEQFF. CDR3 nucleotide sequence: TGTGCCAGCAGTGCGGGGGGGTCCTACAATGAGCAGTTCTTC.

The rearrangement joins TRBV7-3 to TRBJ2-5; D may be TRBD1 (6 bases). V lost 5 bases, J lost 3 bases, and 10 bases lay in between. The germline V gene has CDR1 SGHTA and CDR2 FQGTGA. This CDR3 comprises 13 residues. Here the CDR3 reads CASSPGQKETQYF. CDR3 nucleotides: TGTGCCAGCAGCCCTGGACAGAAAGAGACCCAGTACTTC.

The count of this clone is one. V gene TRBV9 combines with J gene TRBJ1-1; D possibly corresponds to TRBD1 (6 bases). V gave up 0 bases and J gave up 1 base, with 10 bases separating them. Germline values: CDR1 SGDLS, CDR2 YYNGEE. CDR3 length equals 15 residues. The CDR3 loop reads CASSVEPGANTEAFF. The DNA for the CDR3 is TGTGCCAGCAGCGTAGAGCCAGGGGCGAACACTGAAGCTTTCTTT. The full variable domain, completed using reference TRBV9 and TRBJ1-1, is DSGVTQTPKHLITATGQRVTLRCSPRSGDLSVYWYQQSLDQGLQFLIQYYNGEERAKGNILERFSAQQFPDLHSELNLSSLELGDSALYFCASSVEPGANTEAFFGQGTRLTVV.

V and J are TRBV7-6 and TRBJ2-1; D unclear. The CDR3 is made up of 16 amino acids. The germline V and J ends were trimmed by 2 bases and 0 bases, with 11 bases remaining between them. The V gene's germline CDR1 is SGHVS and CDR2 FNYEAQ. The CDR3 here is CASSLYGVISYNEQFF. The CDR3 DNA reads TGTGCCAGCAGCTTATATGGGGTAATCTCCTACAATGAGCAGTTCTTC.

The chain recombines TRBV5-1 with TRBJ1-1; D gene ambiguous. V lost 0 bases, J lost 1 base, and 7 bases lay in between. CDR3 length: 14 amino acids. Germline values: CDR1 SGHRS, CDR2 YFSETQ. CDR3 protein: CASSLEGRNTEAFF. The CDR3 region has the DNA TGCGCCAGCAGCTTGGAAGGCAGGAACACTGAAGCTTTCTTT.

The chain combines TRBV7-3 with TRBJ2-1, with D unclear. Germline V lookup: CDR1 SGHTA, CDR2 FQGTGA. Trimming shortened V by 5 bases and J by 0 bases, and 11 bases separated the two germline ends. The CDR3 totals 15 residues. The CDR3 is CASSPHSNSYNEQFF. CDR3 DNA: TGTGCCAGCAGCCCCCACAGCAACTCCTACAATGAGCAGTTCTTC.